The 30 T cell receptor beta chains reported below all come from one sample, sequenced in a study of shared clonotypes between healthy human individuals. Data came from immunoSEQ multiplex PCR; TCRdb stores just in-frame clones and leaves some out. The table includes around 200,000 clones, approximately 92% detected once. The sample comprised naive CD4+ T cells sorted from blood. Documented subset: CD45RA+ positively selected. The source of these receptors is a woman aged 25 to 39 in good health.

The chain uses TRBV4-2 and TRBJ2-7; 10 bases align to TRBD2. CDR1 and CDR2 (germline): LGHNA, YNFKEQ. This CDR3 region has 16 residues. V was pared by 2 bases and J by 0 bases, with 4 bases of the junction left unmatched. CDR3 DNA sequence: TGTGCCAGCAGCCAACGAGGGACTAGCGACTCCTACGAGCAGTACTTC. The encoded protein is CASSQRGTSDSYEQYF.

The chain employs TRBV6-5 and TRBJ2-7, with 7 nucleotides matching TRBD2. The CDR3 spans 14 residues. Losses at the gene ends were 6 bases for V and 6 bases for J; bases not matched to a gene: 11. Per germline, CDR1 MNHEY and CDR2 SVGAGI. CDR3 loop: CASSRTSVPSEQYF. CDR3 nucleotide sequence: TGTGCCAGCAGCCGCACTAGCGTGCCTTCCGAGCAGTACTTC.

The chain couples TRBV2 to TRBJ2-7, with D possibly TRBD1 on 6 matching bases. The CDR3 has 11 amino acids. CDR1 is SNHLY and CDR2 is FYNNEI in the germline V gene. The V gene lost 11 bases and the J gene lost 4 bases, with 12 bases spanning the gap. CDR3 nucleotide sequence: TGTGCCGTAGGACAGCTTTACGAGCAGTACTTC. It codes for CAVGQLYEQYF.

The CDR3 DNA is TGTGCCAGCAGCCTGGACAGGGCTTATGGCTACACCTTC. Residues: CASSLDRAYGYTF. The J gene is TRBJ1-2, the V gene TRBV5-8; 8 bases are shared with TRBD1. Unmatched junction bases numbered 4, after V lost 4 bases and J lost 5 bases. Per germline, CDR1 SGHTS and CDR2 YDEGEE. This CDR3 spans 13 amino acids.

The rearrangement uses TRBV14 and TRBJ1-1, with a possible D match to TRBD1 (5 bases). The germline gives CDR1 SGHDN, CDR2 FVKESK. Trimming left V 4 bases short and J 1 base short, with 13 bases between. CDR3 size: 15 residues. CDR3 in DNA: TGTGCCAGCAGCCCTAACAATGGGGGGAACACTGAAGCTTTCTTT. Translation gives CASSPNNGGNTEAFF.

The chain recombines TRBV2 with TRBJ1-1, with D maybe TRBD1 (6 bases). V gave up 8 bases and J gave up 7 bases, with 20 bases separating them. The CDR3 spans 14 residues. The germline V gene has CDR1 SNHLY and CDR2 FYNNEI. DNA for the CDR3: TGTGCCAGCGGGGAGGACAGCGCGGGCGGTGAAGCTTTCTTT. It is translated as CASGEDSAGGEAFF.

The chain joins TRBV7-6 to TRBJ1-4; D gene ambiguous. This CDR3 spans 14 amino acids. Trimming removed 1 base at V and 7 bases at J, with 10 bases between. Germline loops: CDR1 SGHVS, CDR2 FNYEAQ. The chain's CDR3 is CASSLGLSFEKLFF. The CDR3 bases are TGTGCCAGCAGCTTAGGGTTAAGCTTTGAAAAACTGTTTTTT.

The table lists this clone with a few counts. Germline is not matched at one junction end, which may reflect a read error. CDR3 region: CASSPPRLAGVIF. The CDR3 nucleotides are TGTGCCAGCTCACCACCCCGACTAGCGGGAGTTATTTTC. The chain employs TRBV18 and TRBJ2-7, with 12 positions matching TRBD2. This CDR3 is built from 13 residues. The V gene's germline CDR1 is KGHSH and CDR2 LQKENI.

This chain links TRBV27 with TRBJ2-7; weak D call: TRBD2 (6 bases). Trimming took off 1 base at V and 0 bases at J, with 16 bases between the two ends. Per germline, CDR1 MNHEY and CDR2 SMNVEV (reference sequence). CDR3 length equals 17 residues. Written as DNA, the CDR3 is TGTGCCAGCAGTTTATATCCTAGCGCCATATACTCCTACGAGCAGTACTTC. Translating it yields CASSLYPSAIYSYEQYF.

The V gene is TRBV27, the J gene TRBJ2-5; D tentatively reads TRBD1 or TRBD2 (5 bases each). TRBJ2-7 matches the DNA end more closely, so the J call is doubtful. Germline V gene lookup returns CDR1 MNHEY and CDR2 SMNVEV (reference sequence). This CDR3 contains 14 residues. CDR3 DNA sequence: TGTGCCAGCAAACGGGACGGATCATCCTACGAGCAGTACTTC. It codes for CASKRDGSSYEQYF.

The chain has TRBV5-1 and TRBJ1-4, with TRBD1 matching 7 bases. The CDR3 contains 14 residues. Germline V gene lookup returns CDR1 SGHRS and CDR2 YFSETQ. J lost 3 bases, V lost 4 bases, and 3 bases had no gene match. In DNA form, the CDR3 reads TGCGCCAGCAGCCAAGGGACAGCTAATGAAAAACTGTTTTTT. As protein: CASSQGTANEKLFF. Complete variable domain (other parts from reference TRBV5-1 and TRBJ1-4): KAGVTQTPRYLIKTRGQQVTLSCSPISGHRSVSWYQQTPGQGLQFLFEYFSETQRNKGNFPGRFSGRQFSNSRSEMNVSTLELGDSALYLCASSQGTANEKLFFGSGTQLSVL.

Only one count was recorded for this clone. The chain is built from TRBV18 and TRBJ2-5; TRBD2 might be the D (6 bases). The better agreement between TRBJ2-7 and the DNA end casts doubt on the J call. The length of the CDR3 is 14 residues. Germline V gene data show CDR1 as KGHSH and CDR2 as LQKENI. CDR3 amino acids: CASSPLAVPYEQYF. The DNA for the CDR3 is TGTGCCAGCTCACCACTAGCGGTCCCCTACGAGCAGTACTTC.

This clone occurred once. Here the CDR3 reads CASSLTPNNQPQHF. In DNA, the CDR3 is TGTGCCAGCAGTTTAACCCCTAATAATCAGCCCCAGCATTTT. The chain employs TRBV28 and TRBJ1-5, with D hard to call. V shed 2 bases and J shed 4 bases, with 9 bases lying between them. The CDR3 is 14 amino acids. From germline, CDR1 is MDHEN and CDR2 SYDVKM.

V and J are TRBV7-9 and TRBJ2-7; 13 bases line up with TRBD2. Germline lookup yields CDR1 SEHNR and CDR2 FQNEAQ (reference sequence). The CDR3 loop spans 16 amino acids. With 5 bases clipped from V and 4 bases from J, the junction kept 8 bases outside the gene matches. In DNA form, the CDR3 reads TGTGCCAGCAGCCCGCCCCGACTAGCGGGAGGATACGAGCAGTACTTC. Amino acids: CASSPPRLAGGYEQYF.

This clone was observed once. The rearrangement joins TRBV11-2 to TRBJ2-4, with D perhaps TRBD1 (6 bases). The CDR3 covers 15 residues. Germline loops: CDR1 SGHAT, CDR2 FQNNGV. V lost 4 bases to trimming and J lost 1 base, with 11 bases between them. The DNA for the CDR3 is TGTGCCAGCAGCTCCAACCAGGGGGCCAAAAACATTCAGTACTTC. Translating it yields CASSSNQGAKNIQYF.

This rearrangement joins TRBV11-2 to TRBJ2-7; D call uncertain. V was pared by 0 bases and J by 3 bases, with 18 bases between. The V gene's germline CDR1 is SGHAT and CDR2 FQNNGV. CDR3 length equals 17 residues. Written as DNA, the CDR3 is TGTGCCAGCAGCTTAGATCGGACCAATAGTTTCGTCTACGAGCAGTACTTC. Residues: CASSLDRTNSFVYEQYF.

The chain carries TRBV6-5 and TRBJ2-7; 9 bases match TRBD2. Germline CDR1 MNHEY, CDR2 SVGAGI. The junction had 11 bases not matched to a gene; V was cut back by 6 bases and J by 5 bases. This CDR3 has 15 amino acids. In DNA form, the CDR3 reads TGTGCCAGCAGAAATAGCGGGAGAGACCCCCACGAGCAGTACTTC. It encodes CASRNSGRDPHEQYF.

The V call is TRBV28, the J call TRBJ1-6, with 9 bases fitting TRBD1. Germline V gene lookup returns CDR1 MDHEN and CDR2 SYDVKM. The CDR3 length is 15 residues. V shed 6 bases and J 8 bases; nucleotides not matched to a gene: 8. Written as DNA, the CDR3 is TGTGCCAGCAGGCCCGGGGACAGGGAGTATTCACCCCTCCACTTT. Protein sequence: CASRPGDREYSPLHF.

The J gene is TRBJ2-2, the V gene TRBV28; no definite D call. In germline, CDR1 is MDHEN, CDR2 SYDVKM. This CDR3 contains 13 residues. V lost 4 bases and J lost 3, with 6 bases in between. The CDR3 here is CASSSQYTGELFF. The DNA of the CDR3 is TGTGCCAGCAGTTCCCAGTACACCGGGGAGCTGTTTTTT.

V and J are TRBV19 and TRBJ1-2, with unresolved D. V was clipped by 5 bases and J by 5 bases, with 18 bases between them. Germline CDR1 and CDR2: LNHDA and SQIVND (reference sequence). The CDR3 is 15 amino acids. The CDR3 region is CASSWKIDGEYGYTF. The CDR3 bases are TGTGCCAGTAGTTGGAAAATTGACGGAGAATATGGCTACACCTTC.

The chain is built from TRBV7-2 and TRBJ1-2; possibly TRBD1 for D (5 bases). This CDR3 is built from 13 residues. V was clipped by 4 bases and J by 8 bases, with 14 bases between them. The germline V gene encodes CDR1 SGHTA and CDR2 FQGNSA. The CDR3 region is CASSSQGALGYTF. The CDR3 DNA reads as TGTGCCAGCAGCTCTCAAGGGGCTCTGGGCTACACCTTC.

The chain joins TRBV6-5 to TRBJ1-5; unclear D gene. Trimming took off 6 bases at V and 0 bases at J, with 6 bases between the two ends. The CDR3 is 13 residues long. Per the germline V gene, CDR1 is MNHEY and CDR2 is SVGAGI. The CDR3 region has the DNA TGTGCCAGCAGCACGTATAGCAATCAGCCCCAGCATTTT. Its translation: CASSTYSNQPQHF.

V and J are TRBV4-1 and TRBJ2-3, with 9 nucleotides matching TRBD2. The CDR3 length is 16 residues. Germline values: CDR1 MGHRA, CDR2 YSYEKL. V trimming: 5 bases; J trimming: 0 bases; junction bases outside the gene matches: 6. The CDR3 DNA reads TGCGCCAGCAGCGAGCGACTAGCGGCGAGCACAGATACGCAGTATTTT. This codes for CASSERLAASTDTQYF.

In its sample, this clone was seen a few times. This chain uses TRBV11-1 with TRBJ2-1; D might be TRBD2 (5 bases). This CDR3 region has 17 residues. Between the trimmed V and J ends, which lost 5 bases and 2 bases, there was a span of 19 bases. The germline CDR1 and CDR2 sequences are SGHAT and FQDESV (reference sequence). CDR3 sequence: CASSRPGSAETYNEQFF. CDR3 DNA: TGTGCCAGCAGCCGTCCGGGTAGCGCCGAAACCTACAATGAGCAGTTCTTC.

The chain links TRBV9 to TRBJ2-5, with D possibly called TRBD1 or TRBD2 (5 bases each). The germline V gene has CDR1 SGDLS and CDR2 YYNGEE. The CDR3 sequence is 15 residues long. The V end was cut by 2 bases, the J end by 4 bases, with 15 bases between. The CDR3 DNA sequence: TGTGCCAGCAGCGTTCTACTAGGGGCCGGAGAGACCCAGTACTTC. Translating it yields CASSVLLGAGETQYF.

J is TRBJ2-7 and V is TRBV5-8, with D perhaps matching TRBD1 or TRBD2 (7 bases each). Germline V gene lookup returns CDR1 SGHTS and CDR2 YDEGEE. Trimming left V 3 bases short and J 3 bases short, with 13 bases between. This CDR3 region has 14 residues. CDR3 loop: CASSYDRDYYEQYF. The DNA for the CDR3 is TGTGCCAGCAGCTACGACAGGGACTACTACGAGCAGTACTTC. The full variable domain, completed using reference TRBV5-8 and TRBJ2-7, is EAGVTQSPTHLIKTRGQQATLRCSPISGHTSVYWYQQALGLGLQFLLWYDEGEERNRGNFPPRFSGRQFPNYSSELNVNALELEDSALYLCASSYDRDYYEQYFGPGTRLTVT.

The chain is built from TRBV5-5 and TRBJ2-7; D unresolved. The V end was cut by 0 bases, the J end by 0 bases, with 16 bases between. This CDR3 contains 17 residues. CDR1 SGHKS and CDR2 YYEKEE come from the germline V gene (reference sequence). The CDR3 is CASSLVVRTGRSYEQYF. Written as DNA, the CDR3 is TGTGCCAGCAGCTTGGTGGTGAGGACGGGCCGCTCCTACGAGCAGTACTTC.

This clone was observed a single time. CDR3 nucleotides: TGTGCCAGCTCACCACGCGAAGGGTCCCGGGGCGAGCAGTACTTC. Translated, it gives CASSPREGSRGEQYF. This rearrangement joins TRBV18 to TRBJ2-7; D is possibly TRBD2 (5 bases). Germline CDR1 KGHSH, CDR2 LQKENI. The V end was cut by 1 base, the J end by 6 bases, with 16 bases between. This CDR3 is 15 amino acids long.

DNA for the CDR3: TGTGCCAGCAGTTCCCGCCGAGGACTTGACTACGAGCAGTACTTC. Its translation is CASSSRRGLDYEQYF. V gene TRBV27 combines with J gene TRBJ2-5; the D gene is possibly TRBD2 (5 bases). The J call may be faulty, since TRBJ2-7 better matches the DNA end. The CDR3 runs 15 residues. Germline V gene data show CDR1 as MNHEY and CDR2 as SMNVEV (reference sequence).

This chain links TRBV28 with TRBJ2-5; TRBD2 is a possible D gene (6 bases). Judging by the DNA end, TRBJ2-7 fits better; the J call may be wrong. The CDR3 runs to 13 residues. Germline loops: CDR1 MDHEN, CDR2 SYDVKM. The CDR3 coding sequence is TGTGCCAGCAAACCGGGAGAGTCCTACGAGCAGTACTTC. The encoded protein is CASKPGESYEQYF.